The rows below give T cell receptor beta chains drawn from one sample of a study of T-cell memory formation after mild COVID-19. In TCRdb, the 5' RACE reads were re-called with MiXCR into one record per CDR3 protein. The table includes roughly 450,000 distinct CDR3 sequences, about 20% detected once. The specimen was PBMCs or a T cell subset sorted from them (not recorded which). These receptors all stem from an adult woman who had mild COVID-19 (a few samples of this study predate the infection). Cell type and time point are not known. CDR3s include the opening cysteine and the closing phenylalanine or tryptophan. The D gene is left open where the match is weak. Expanded clones are given a class, and other clones once, few, many or no size at all.

>TRBV7-7|TRBD2|-|14|TRBJ2-1
CASSLNHAGGEQFF
TGTGCTAGCAGCTTAAATCATGCGGGAGGTGAGCAGTTCTTC
>TRBV6-5|-|few|15|TRBJ1-2
CASSYSPPGAYGYTF
TGTGCCAGCAGTTACTCGCCCCCCGGCGCATATGGCTACACCTTC
>TRBV9|-|few|15|TRBJ2-1
CASSGTGRRYNEQFF
TGTGCCAGCAGCGGGACGGGGAGGCGGTACAATGAGCAGTTCTTC
>TRBV27|TRBD1|-|16|TRBJ1-2
CASSLRGTVANYGYTF
TGTGCCAGCAGTTTAAGGGGGACAGTGGCAAACTATGGCTACACCTTC
>TRBV20-1|TRBD2|few|14|TRBJ2-5
CSARDSLAWETQYF
TGCAGTGCTAGAGACTCACTAGCGTGGGAGACCCAGTACTTC
>TRBV29-1|-|few|11|TRBJ2-3
CSVRGPDTQYF
TGCAGCGTTCGGGGGCCAGATACGCAGTATTTT
>TRBV7-2|-|-|17|TRBJ2-5
CASSSPRRAGIQETQYF
TGTGCCAGCAGCTCACCCCGGAGGGCCGGAATCCAAGAGACCCAGTACTTC
>TRBV5-6|-|few|13|TRBJ2-7
CASSLGVIHEQYF
TGTGCCAGCAGCTTGGGGGTCATCCACGAGCAGTACTTC
>TRBV4-1|-|-|15|TRBJ2-2
CASSQAGSNTGELFF
TGCGCCAGCAGCCAAGCCGGGTCGAACACCGGGGAGCTGTTTTTT
>TRBV29-1|-|few|16|TRBJ2-6
CSVEDGPFSGANVLTF
TGCAGCGTTGAGGACGGACCCTTCTCTGGGGCCAACGTCCTGACTTTC
>TRBV10-3|TRBD2|few|14|TRBJ2-1
CASRQREGYNEQFF
TGTGCCTCCAGGCAACGGGAGGGGTACAATGAGCAGTTCTTC
>TRBV24-1|TRBD1|-|13|TRBJ2-7
CATFPDRVYEQYF
TGTGCCACCTTCCCGGACAGGGTTTACGAGCAGTACTTC
>TRBV4-1|-|-|14|TRBJ1-5
CASSQGEGGSPQHF
TGCGCCAGCAGCCAAGGGGAGGGGGGGAGTCCCCAGCATTTT
>TRBV7-2|TRBD1|-|18|TRBJ1-2
CASSLVPGQGSAEGGYTF
TGTGCCAGCAGCTTAGTACCGGGACAGGGTTCAGCCGAGGGTGGCTACACCTTC
>TRBV12-3/TRBV12-4|-|few|14|TRBJ1-1
CASTPQGVVTEAFF
TGTGCCAGCACCCCCCAGGGTGTGGTCACTGAAGCTTTCTTT
>TRBV19|-|few|13|TRBJ2-1
CASSIVGGQEQFF
TGTGCCAGTAGTATAGTGGGAGGACAGGAGCAGTTCTTC